These T cell receptor beta chains were read from a single sample in a study of T cell changes during pregnancy in multiple sclerosis. Sequenced by immunoSEQ multiplex PCR; TCRdb stores in-frame clones only, minus some. The sample lists tens of thousands of clones; 85% to 95% were seen once. This material consisted of peripheral blood, taken before pregnancy. These receptors came from a female donor with multiple sclerosis, enrolled in a pregnancy study. CDR3s include the opening cysteine and the closing phenylalanine or tryptophan. A D gene is named only where the DNA matches it firmly. Expanded clones get a size class; other rows say once, few or many, or leave the size out.

TRBJ2-5 TRBD1 TRBV30 - TGTGCCTGGGCAGGGGGAAGGGAGACCCAGTACTTC CAWAGGRETQYF
TRBJ2-2 TRBD1 TRBV4-2 once TGTGCCAGCAGCCAAGTTGACAGGGGGGCCGGGGAGCTGTTTTTT CASSQVDRGAGELFF
TRBJ1-1 - TRBV28 - TGTGCCAGCAGATACACGGGAATGAACACTGAAGCTTTCTTT CASRYTGMNTEAFF
TRBJ2-1 - TRBV29-1 - TGCAGCGTTGGTGTCGGGATCCCGCGGGATGAGCAGTTCTTC CSVGVGIPRDEQFF
TRBJ1-5 - TRBV19 - TGTGCCAGCAACGGGAGGGATCGGAGCAATCAGCCCCAGCATTTT CASNGRDRSNQPQHF
TRBJ1-2 TRBD1 TRBV28 - TGTGCCAGCAGTCTCGACAGGGTGTATGGCTACACCTTC CASSLDRVYGYTF
TRBJ2-1 - TRBV5-8 - TGTGCCAGCAGCATTTACGGGGGATCCTACAATGAGCAGTTCTTC CASSIYGGSYNEQFF
TRBJ2-7 - TRBV27 - TGTGCCAGCAGTCCCTCCCCCTACGAGCAGTACTTC CASSPSPYEQYF
TRBJ2-1 TRBD2 TRBV19 - TGTGCCAGTAGTACTGGGCTAGCGGTCTACAATGAGCAGTTCTTC CASSTGLAVYNEQFF
TRBJ1-2 - TRBV5-5 - TGTGCCAGCAGCTTGGACACCTATGGCTACACCTTC CASSLDTYGYTF
TRBJ2-1 TRBD2 TRBV28 - TGTGCCAGCAGTTTAGGGACCTTGACTAGCCCGCATCCGACCCCCTACAATGAGCAGTTCTTC CASSLGTLTSPHPTPYNEQFF
TRBJ2-7 - TRBV6-1 - TGTGCCAGCAGTGAATCTGCTAGCTACGAGCAGTACTTC CASSESASYEQYF
TRBJ2-1 TRBD2 TRBV29-1 - TGCAGCGTTGAGAAAGCGGGAGGGCCCTTTTACAATGAGCAGTTCTTC CSVEKAGGPFYNEQFF
TRBJ1-5 TRBD1 TRBV27 once TGTGCCAGCAGTTTCACAGGGGGCAATCAGCCCCAGCATTTT CASSFTGGNQPQHF
TRBJ2-7 TRBD1 TRBV29-1 - TGCAGCGTGACGCCGGGACAGGGCCACGAGCAGTACTTC CSVTPGQGHEQYF
TRBJ2-3 - TRBV6-1 - TGTGCCAGCACCGGACAGTCCACAGATACGCAGTATTTT CASTGQSTDTQYF
TRBJ2-7 TRBD2 TRBV5-1 - TGCGCCAGCAGCTTGGGGGCGGTCACTAGCGGCCCCTACGAGCAGTACTTC CASSLGAVTSGPYEQYF
TRBJ1-2 - TRBV13 - TGTGCCAGCAGCTTAGGATCGGCGGTCCATGGCTACACCTTC CASSLGSAVHGYTF
TRBJ1-1 - TRBV9 - TGTGCCAGCAGTCTCCAGGGATCCTCGAACACTGAAGCTTTCTTT CASSLQGSSNTEAFF
TRBJ2-2 TRBD1 TRBV11-2 once TGTGCCAGCAGCTCATACAGGGGGCAAGTCGGGGAGCTGTTTTTT CASSSYRGQVGELFF
TRBJ2-7 - TRBV6-5 - TGTGCCAGCAGTTATGTAGGGGGGGCGTTTGGCGAGCAGTACTTC CASSYVGGAFGEQYF
TRBJ1-2 TRBD1 TRBV5-1 - TGCGCCAGCAGCTTCAACAGGGGTACTAACTATGGCTACACCTTC CASSFNRGTNYGYTF
TRBJ2-1 TRBD2 TRBV7-9 - TGTGCCAGCAGACCCTCGGGAGCGGGAGGTCCCAATGAGCAGTTCTTC CASRPSGAGGPNEQFF
TRBJ2-1 - TRBV7-2 - TGTGCCAGCAGCCTACGACTTTCCGAGGCCAATGAGCAGTTCTTC CASSLRLSEANEQFF
TRBJ1-2 TRBD1 TRBV30 - TGTGCCTGGAGTGTAGGGCAGGGGGCAAATGGCTACACCTTC CAWSVGQGANGYTF
TRBJ2-2 - TRBV27 - TGTGCCAGCAGTTTACGGGCCGGGGGAGCCACCGGGGAGCTGTTTTTT CASSLRAGGATGELFF
TRBJ2-1 TRBD2 TRBV5-6 - TGTGCCAGCAGCCGAGGACTAGCTTATAGGGGCTACAATGAGCAGTTCTTC CASSRGLAYRGYNEQFF
TRBJ2-5 - TRBV4-3 - TGCGCCAGCAGCCCAAGGGGTTACCAAGAGACCCAGTACTTC CASSPRGYQETQYF
TRBJ2-7 TRBD2 TRBV7-2 - TGTGCCAGCAGCTCCTCGCCCGGGCTCGGGGGGAACGAGCAGTACTTC CASSSSPGLGGNEQYF
TRBJ2-1 TRBD1 TRBV29-1 - TGCAGCGTGGGACAGGCATACGAGCAGTTCTTC CSVGQAYEQFF
TRBJ2-7 - TRBV5-6 - TGTGCCAGCAGCTTTCGGACAGCCTCGAGCTCCTACGAGCAGTACTTC CASSFRTASSSYEQYF
TRBJ2-5 - TRBV7-3 - TGTGCCAGCAGCAGGACAGATCGTGGAGAGACCCAGTACTTC CASSRTDRGETQYF
TRBJ2-7 - TRBV7-9 few TGTGCCAGCAGCTTCCGGGACACCTACGAGCAGTACTTC CASSFRDTYEQYF
TRBJ2-2 TRBD2 TRBV6-6 - TGTGCCAGCAGTCGCGGGGGGTCGAACACCGGGGAGCTGTTTTTT CASSRGGSNTGELFF
TRBJ1-1 - TRBV30 - TGTGCCTGGAGGGTCCGCGGGGGGCCCAGCACTGAAGCTTTCTTT CAWRVRGGPSTEAFF
TRBJ2-1 - TRBV27 few TGTGCCAGCAGTCTGACAGGAGGACTGAGCGGCTCCTACAATGAGCAGTTCTTC CASSLTGGLSGSYNEQFF
TRBJ2-2 TRBD1 TRBV19 - TGTGCCAGTAGTAGGCGGACAGGGTTGACGAACACCGGGGAGCTGTTTTTT CASSRRTGLTNTGELFF
TRBJ2-1 TRBD2 TRBV19 - TGTGCCAGTAGTATATACCGCCGAGCGGGAATAGCTTCTTACAATGAGCAGTTCTTC CASSIYRRAGIASYNEQFF
TRBJ2-5 - TRBV29-1 - TGCAGCGTTGTCCAGGGGAGGGTGGAGACCCAGTACTTC CSVVQGRVETQYF
TRBJ2-3 TRBD1 TRBV5-1 - TGCGCCAGCAGCGTTCGACAGGGTTTGAGCACAGATACGCAGTATTTT CASSVRQGLSTDTQYF
TRBJ2-3 - TRBV19 - TGTGCCAGTAGTATGGGAGAGGCAGATACGCAGTATTTT CASSMGEADTQYF
TRBJ2-1 TRBD2 TRBV7-9 - TGTGCCAGCAGCTCCCCCCTAAGGGCTAGCGGGAGGGCCGCGGATGAGCAGTTCTTC CASSSPLRASGRAADEQFF
TRBJ2-7 TRBD1 TRBV27 - TGTGCCAGCAGTTTGGGACAGGGGGCCGGAGGGCAGTACTTC CASSLGQGAGGQYF
TRBJ2-3 - TRBV4-3 - TGCGCCAGCAGCCAAGATCTCTTCGCCGACACGGCAGATACGCAGTATTTT CASSQDLFADTADTQYF
TRBJ1-3 - TRBV5-4 once TGTGCCAGCAGCTTGGACGGTAATTCTGGAAACACCATATATTTT CASSLDGNSGNTIYF
TRBJ2-4 TRBD1 TRBV27 - TGTGCCAGCAGTGCGGGACAGGGGGCGACCAAAAACATTCAGTACTTC CASSAGQGATKNIQYF
TRBJ1-4 TRBD1 TRBV7-2 - TGTGCCAGCAGCCTCTTCGGGACAGGGGCCGAAAAACTGTTTTTT CASSLFGTGAEKLFF
TRBJ2-4 TRBD1 TRBV11-3 few TGTGCCAGCAGCTTACCGGGACAGGGGGCGTACAAAAACATTCAGTACTTC CASSLPGQGAYKNIQYF
TRBJ1-2 - TRBV14 - TGTGCCAGCAGCCAAGTCGGGGGTGGCTACACCTTC CASSQVGGGYTF
TRBJ1-2 TRBD1 TRBV19 - TGTGCCAGTAATACCGGGACAGCAATTAACTATGGCTACACCTTC CASNTGTAINYGYTF
TRBJ2-7 - TRBV19 - TGTGCCAGTAGTAACTTCGGGACTGGGACCTACGAGCAGTACTTC CASSNFGTGTYEQYF
TRBJ2-7 TRBD2 TRBV4-3 once TGCGCCAGCAGCCAAGATGGGACTAGTAGGGAGCAGTACTTC CASSQDGTSREQYF
TRBJ2-1 TRBD2 TRBV7-7 - TGTGCTAGCAGCTTTCGACTAGCGTTGGGGAATGACAATGAGCAGTTCTTC CASSFRLALGNDNEQFF
TRBJ2-6 - TRBV10-3 - TGTGCCATCAGTGAGTCACAGGGAGCTGGGGCCAACGTCCTGACTTTC CAISESQGAGANVLTF